This T cell receptor beta chain was retrieved from a study of T cell changes during pregnancy in multiple sclerosis (dated by TCRdb to between 2018 and 2021). Regarding the study in general: Changes in the T cell repertoire over the course of pregnancy were examined in this study in women with multiple sclerosis.

Receptors were amplified or captured by the immunoSEQ multiplex PCR assay. TCRdb limited this immuneACCESS table to in-frame rearrangements with V and J called. A share of clones is missing; checked studies link under half to unresolved V genes, and the rest is unexplained. In all, the sample holds some 31,000 clones, and 80% to 90% of those were seen once. 6.9% of the sample is in the top ten clones. The germline ends are 18 bases apart after V is trimmed by 5 bases and J by 11 bases. The germline V gene (reference sequence) yields PRHDT for CDR1 and FYEKMQ for CDR2. Its CDR3 holds 13 amino acids, cysteine through phenylalanine. Only the CDR3 portion is preserved as DNA: 39 bases, with reading frame beginning at the first base. In regard to this clone: No antigen is known for it. Base qualities are not recorded, but no much larger clone differs from it by a single base.

Rearrangement joined TRBV13 to TRBJ1-1; TRBD1 might be the D gene, on 5 matching bases. The sequence came from a female donor with multiple sclerosis, enrolled in a pregnancy study. The sequencing here drew on CD8+ T cells from peripheral blood mononuclear cells, taken in the second trimester of pregnancy. The DNA sequence is given as TGTGCCAGCAGCGCCTCGCCTACAGGCTGGGCTTTCTTT. Its translation reads: CASSASPTGWAFF.